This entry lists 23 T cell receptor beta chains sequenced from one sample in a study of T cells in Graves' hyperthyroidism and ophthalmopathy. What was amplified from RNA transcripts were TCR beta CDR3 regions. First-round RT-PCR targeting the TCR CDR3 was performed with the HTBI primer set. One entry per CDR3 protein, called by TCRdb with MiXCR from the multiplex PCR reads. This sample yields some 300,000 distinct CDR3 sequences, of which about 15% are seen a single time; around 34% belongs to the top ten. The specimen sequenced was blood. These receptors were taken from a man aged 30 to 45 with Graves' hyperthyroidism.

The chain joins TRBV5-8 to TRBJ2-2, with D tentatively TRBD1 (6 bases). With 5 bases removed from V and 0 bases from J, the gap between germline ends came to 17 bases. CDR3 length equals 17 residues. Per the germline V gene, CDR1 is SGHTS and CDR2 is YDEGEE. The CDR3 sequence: CASRGTGRNANTGELFF. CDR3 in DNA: TGTGCCAGCAGGGGAACAGGGCGGAATGCGAACACCGGGGAGCTGTTTTTT.

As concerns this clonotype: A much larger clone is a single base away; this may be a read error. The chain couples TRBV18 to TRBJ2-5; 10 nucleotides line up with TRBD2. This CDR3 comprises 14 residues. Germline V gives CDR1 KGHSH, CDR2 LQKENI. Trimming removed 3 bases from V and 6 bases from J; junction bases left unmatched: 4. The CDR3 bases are TGTGCCAGCTCACCGCTAGCGGGGGAACAGACCCAGTACTTC. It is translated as CASSPLAGEQTQYF. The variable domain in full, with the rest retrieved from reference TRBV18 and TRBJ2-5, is NAGVMQNPRHLVRRRGQEARLRCSPMKGHSHVYWYRQLPEEGLKFMVYLQKENIIDESGMPKERFSAEFPKEGPSILRIQQVVRGDSAAYFCASSPLAGEQTQYFGPGTRLLVL.

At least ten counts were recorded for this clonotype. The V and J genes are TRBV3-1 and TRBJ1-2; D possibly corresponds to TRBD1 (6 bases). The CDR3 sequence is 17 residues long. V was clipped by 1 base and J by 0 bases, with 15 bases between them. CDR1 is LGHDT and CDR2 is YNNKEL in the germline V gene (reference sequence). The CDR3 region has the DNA TGTGCCAGCAGCCAAGTTTCCTCGGGGGCAGCTAACTATGGCTACACCTTC. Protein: CASSQVSSGAANYGYTF.

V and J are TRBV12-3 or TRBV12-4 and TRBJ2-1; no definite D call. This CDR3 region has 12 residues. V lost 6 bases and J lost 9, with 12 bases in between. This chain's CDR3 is CASRPTVGEQFF. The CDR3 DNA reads TGTGCCAGCAGGCCCACGGTTGGTGAGCAGTTCTTC.

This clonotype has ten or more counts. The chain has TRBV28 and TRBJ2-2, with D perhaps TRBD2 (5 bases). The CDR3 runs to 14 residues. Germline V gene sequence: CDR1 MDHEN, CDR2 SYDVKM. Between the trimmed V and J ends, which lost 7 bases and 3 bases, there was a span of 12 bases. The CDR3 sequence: CASTETSDTGELFF. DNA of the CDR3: TGTGCCAGCACGGAAACTAGTGACACCGGGGAGCTGTTTTTT. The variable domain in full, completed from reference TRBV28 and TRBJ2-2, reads DVKVTQSSRYLVKRTGEKVFLECVQDMDHENMFWYRQDPGLGLRLIYFSYDVKMKEKGDIPEGYSVSREKKERFSLILESASTNQTSMYLCASTETSDTGELFFGEGSRLTVL.

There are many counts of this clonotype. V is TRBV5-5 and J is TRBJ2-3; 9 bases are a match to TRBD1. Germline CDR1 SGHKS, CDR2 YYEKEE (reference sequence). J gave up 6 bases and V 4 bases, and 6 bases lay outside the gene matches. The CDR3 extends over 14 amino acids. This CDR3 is CASSRGQGSDTQYF. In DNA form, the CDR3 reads TGTGCCAGCAGCCGGGGACAGGGTTCCGATACGCAGTATTTT.

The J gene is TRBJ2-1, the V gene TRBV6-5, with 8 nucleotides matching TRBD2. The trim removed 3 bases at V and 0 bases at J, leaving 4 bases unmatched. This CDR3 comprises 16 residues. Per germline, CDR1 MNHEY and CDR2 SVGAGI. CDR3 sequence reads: CASSYFSGISYNEQFF. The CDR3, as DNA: TGTGCCAGCAGTTATTTTAGCGGGATCTCCTACAATGAGCAGTTCTTC.

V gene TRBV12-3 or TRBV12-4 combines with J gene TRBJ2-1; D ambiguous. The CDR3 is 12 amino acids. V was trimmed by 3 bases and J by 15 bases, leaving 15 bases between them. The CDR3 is CASSLFVEMTFF. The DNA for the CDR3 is TGTGCCAGCAGTTTGTTCGTGGAAATGACGTTCTTC.

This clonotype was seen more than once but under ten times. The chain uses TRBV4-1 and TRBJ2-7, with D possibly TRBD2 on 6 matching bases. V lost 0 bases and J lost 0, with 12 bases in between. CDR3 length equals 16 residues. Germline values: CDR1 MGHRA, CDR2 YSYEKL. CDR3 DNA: TGCGCCAGCAGCCAAGATTCGGCGGAGGGCTCCTACGAGCAGTACTTC. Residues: CASSQDSAEGSYEQYF.

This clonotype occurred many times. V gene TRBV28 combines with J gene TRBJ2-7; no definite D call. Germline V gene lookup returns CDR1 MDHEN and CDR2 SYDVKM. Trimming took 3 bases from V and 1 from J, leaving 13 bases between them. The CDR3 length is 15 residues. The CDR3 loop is CASSFNLGESYEQYF. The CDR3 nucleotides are TGTGCCAGCAGTTTTAATTTAGGAGAGTCCTACGAGCAGTACTTC.

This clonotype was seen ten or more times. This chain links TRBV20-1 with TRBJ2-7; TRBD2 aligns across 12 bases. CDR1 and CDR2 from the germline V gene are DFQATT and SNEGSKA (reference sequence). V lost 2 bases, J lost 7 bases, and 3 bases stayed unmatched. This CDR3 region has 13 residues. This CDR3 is CSARKGLAGEQYF. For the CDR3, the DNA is TGCAGTGCTAGAAAAGGACTAGCGGGGGAGCAGTACTTC.

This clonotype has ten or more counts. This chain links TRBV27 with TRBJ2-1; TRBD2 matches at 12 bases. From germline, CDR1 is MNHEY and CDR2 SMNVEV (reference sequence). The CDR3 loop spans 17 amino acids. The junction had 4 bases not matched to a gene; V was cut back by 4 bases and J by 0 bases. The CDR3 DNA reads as TGTGCCAGCAGTTCCCTAGCGGGGGGGAGCTCCTACAATGAGCAGTTCTTC. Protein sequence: CASSSLAGGSSYNEQFF.

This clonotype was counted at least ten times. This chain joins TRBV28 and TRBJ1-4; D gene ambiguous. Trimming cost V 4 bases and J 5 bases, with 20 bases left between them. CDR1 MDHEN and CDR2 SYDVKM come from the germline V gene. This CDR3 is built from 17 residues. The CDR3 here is CASSSSSARAENEKLFF. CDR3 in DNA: TGTGCCAGCAGTTCCTCCTCCGCCCGGGCCGAGAATGAAAAACTGTTTTTT.

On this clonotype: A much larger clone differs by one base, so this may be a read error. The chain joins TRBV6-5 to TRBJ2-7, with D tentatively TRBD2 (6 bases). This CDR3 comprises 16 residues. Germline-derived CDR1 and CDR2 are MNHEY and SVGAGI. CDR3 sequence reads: CAGSYAQAGRTYEQYF. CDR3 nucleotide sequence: TGTGCCGGCAGTTACGCCCAAGCGGGCCGTACCTACGAGCAGTACTTC.

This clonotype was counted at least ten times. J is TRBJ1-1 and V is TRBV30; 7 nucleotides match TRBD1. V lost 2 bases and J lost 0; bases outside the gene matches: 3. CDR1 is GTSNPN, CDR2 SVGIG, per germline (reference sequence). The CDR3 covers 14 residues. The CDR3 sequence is CAWSQGGMNTEAFF. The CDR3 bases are TGTGCCTGGAGTCAGGGGGGCATGAACACTGAAGCTTTCTTT.

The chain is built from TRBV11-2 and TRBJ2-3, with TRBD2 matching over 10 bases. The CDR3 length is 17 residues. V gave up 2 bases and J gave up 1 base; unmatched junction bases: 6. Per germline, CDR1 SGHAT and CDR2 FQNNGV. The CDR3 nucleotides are TGTGCCAGCAGCTTACGGCTAGCGGGAGCTGGCACAGATACGCAGTATTTT. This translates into CASSLRLAGAGTDTQYF.

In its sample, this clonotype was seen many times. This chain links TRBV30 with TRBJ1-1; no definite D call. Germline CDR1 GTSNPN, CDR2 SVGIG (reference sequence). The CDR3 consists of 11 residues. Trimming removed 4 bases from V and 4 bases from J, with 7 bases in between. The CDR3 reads CAWTRSTEAFF. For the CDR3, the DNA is TGTGCCTGGACCCGGAGCACTGAAGCTTTCTTT.

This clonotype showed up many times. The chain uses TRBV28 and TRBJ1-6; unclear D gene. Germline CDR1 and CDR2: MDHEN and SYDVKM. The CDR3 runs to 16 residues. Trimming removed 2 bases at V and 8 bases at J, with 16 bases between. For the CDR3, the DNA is TGTGCCAGCAGTTTAGTTTCAGGCCGGTGGGATTCACCCCTCCACTTT. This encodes CASSLVSGRWDSPLHF. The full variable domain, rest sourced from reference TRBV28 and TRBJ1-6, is DVKVTQSSRYLVKRTGEKVFLECVQDMDHENMFWYRQDPGLGLRLIYFSYDVKMKEKGDIPEGYSVSREKKERFSLILESASTNQTSMYLCASSLVSGRWDSPLHFGNGTRLTVT.

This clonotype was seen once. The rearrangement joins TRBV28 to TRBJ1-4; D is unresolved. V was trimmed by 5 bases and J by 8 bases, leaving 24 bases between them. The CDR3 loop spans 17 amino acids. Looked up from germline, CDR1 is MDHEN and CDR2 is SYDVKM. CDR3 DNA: TGTGCCAGCAGTCAAAGGACTGTGGGCCCTGTAAGGGAAAAACTGTTTTTT. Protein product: CASSQRTVGPVREKLFF.

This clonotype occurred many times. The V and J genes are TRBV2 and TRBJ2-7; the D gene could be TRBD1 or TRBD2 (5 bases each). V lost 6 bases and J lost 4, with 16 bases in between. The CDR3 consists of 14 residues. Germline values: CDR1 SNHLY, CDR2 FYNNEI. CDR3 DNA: TGTGCCAGCAGCTCCGGGACGGTCCCTTACGAGCAGTACTTC. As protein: CASSSGTVPYEQYF.

In DNA form, the CDR3 reads TGTGCCAGTAGTCCGCCTTTGAACAGGGTATGGGATCAGCCCCAGCATTTT. It encodes CASSPPLNRVWDQPQHF. The V gene is TRBV19, the J gene TRBJ1-5; D might be TRBD1 (6 bases). Deletions cut 5 bases from V and 5 bases from J, with 22 bases between. This CDR3 contains 17 residues. In germline, CDR1 is LNHDA, CDR2 SQIVND (reference sequence).

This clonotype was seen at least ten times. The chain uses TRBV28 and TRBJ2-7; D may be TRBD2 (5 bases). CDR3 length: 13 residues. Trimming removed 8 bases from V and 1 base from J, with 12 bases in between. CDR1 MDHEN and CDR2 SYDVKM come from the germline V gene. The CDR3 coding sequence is TGTGCCAGCGGATCGGGATATTCCTACGAGCAGTACTTC. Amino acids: CASGSGYSYEQYF. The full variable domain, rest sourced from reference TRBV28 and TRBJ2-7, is DVKVTQSSRYLVKRTGEKVFLECVQDMDHENMFWYRQDPGLGLRLIYFSYDVKMKEKGDIPEGYSVSREKKERFSLILESASTNQTSMYLCASGSGYSYEQYFGPGTRLTVT.

The chain's CDR3 is CAWSPGTSGSSDTQYF. The CDR3 region has the DNA TGTGCCTGGAGTCCTGGGACTAGCGGGAGTTCAGATACGCAGTATTTT. The chain combines TRBV30 with TRBJ2-3, with TRBD2 identical over 14 bases. Germline assignment: CDR1 GTSNPN and CDR2 SVGIG (reference sequence). With V trimmed by 2 bases and J by 4 bases, 5 bases remained unmatched. The CDR3 is 16 amino acids.